This T cell receptor beta chain stems from a study of shared clonotypes between healthy human individuals. The repertoire was sequenced with immunoSEQ multiplex PCR; TCRdb's copy has only in-frame clones and lacks some. The repertoire holds 2 million to 2.5 million clones, with 80% to 95% as singletons. The CDR3 length is 15 residues. With 1 base removed from V and 0 bases from J, the gap between germline ends came to 10 bases. Germline CDR1 is SGHRS and CDR2 is YFSETQ. The source of this sequence is a man aged 18 to 29 in good health. Some clones in this sample may be carry-over from other donors' samples. The V and J genes are TRBV5-1 and TRBJ2-5, with D uncertain. Specimen: naive CD4+ T cells from PBMCs. As to subset: CD45RA+ positively selected. The CDR3 bases are TGCGCCAGCAGCTTGTTTACTGGGAACCAAGAGACCCAGTACTTC. Translating gives CASSLFTGNQETQYF.